The 17 T cell receptor beta chains given below trace back to one sample, sequenced in a study of T-cell reconstitution after alpha-beta-depleted transplantation in children (TCRdb year 2016). Library construction relied on PCR. The listed sequencing device is Illumina HiSeq 2500. TCR library preparation used molecular barcoding, with unique molecular identifiers applied to normalize quantification of the TCRbeta repertoire. In TCRdb, the public reads were trimmed at Q25 with fastp and aligned with MiXCR, with productive beta chains retained. Rows with one shared CDR3 protein collapse into an entry with the most common genes and DNA. This sample lists 440,000 or so distinct CDR3 sequences; under 13% were detected once. About 5% of the sample rests with the top ten. Sample: PBMCs from the stem cell graft donor, taken from the stem cell graft. These TCRs come from a human donor who donated a stem cell graft to a child with acute myeloid leukemia.

The chain uses TRBV5-1 and TRBJ2-7, with 10 bases fitting TRBD1. V gave up 4 bases and J gave up 0 bases; unmatched junction bases: 4. Looked up from germline, CDR1 is SGHRS and CDR2 is YFSETQ. The CDR3 has 15 residues. In DNA form, the CDR3 reads TGCGCCAGCAGCCTGACAGGGGGCGCCTCCTACGAGCAGTACTTC. Translated: CASSLTGGASYEQYF. Combining the CDR3 with reference TRBV5-1 and TRBJ2-7 gives the whole variable domain KAGVTQTPRYLIKTRGQQVTLSCSPISGHRSVSWYQQTPGQGLQFLFEYFSETQRNKGNFPGRFSGRQFSNSRSEMNVSTLELGDSALYLCASSLTGGASYEQYFGPGTRLTVT.

This clonotype occurred a few times. The chain has TRBV18 and TRBJ2-1, with 7 nucleotides matching TRBD1. There are 13 residues in the CDR3. Germline assignment: CDR1 KGHSH and CDR2 LQKENI. V dropped 3 bases and J dropped 9; count of bases not matched to a gene: 5. This chain's CDR3 is CASSPTRTGEQFF. The CDR3 region has the DNA TGTGCCAGCTCACCTACTAGGACAGGTGAGCAGTTCTTC.

This clonotype turned up a few times. The chain couples TRBV11-2 to TRBJ1-1; the D is unclear. The CDR3 is 14 amino acids. The V end lost 1 base, the J end lost 1 base, and 7 bases lay between the germline ends. Germline values: CDR1 SGHAT, CDR2 FQNNGV. The CDR3: CASSLVPENTEAFF. CDR3 bases: TGTGCCAGCAGCTTAGTTCCCGAGAACACTGAAGCTTTCTTT.

This clonotype was counted only a few times. The V gene is TRBV28, the J gene TRBJ2-5, with TRBD1 as a possible D gene (6 bases). The germline V and J ends were trimmed by 6 bases and 5 bases, with 13 bases remaining between them. Germline V gene lookup returns CDR1 MDHEN and CDR2 SYDVKM. The CDR3 loop spans 13 amino acids. CDR3 sequence (DNA): TGTGCCAGCAGCACAGGGAATACGGAGACCCAGTACTTC. This gives the protein CASSTGNTETQYF.

At least ten counts were recorded for this clonotype. This chain uses TRBV5-1 with TRBJ2-3; perhaps TRBD1 as D (5 bases). The CDR3 has 12 residues. Trimming took 5 bases from V and 1 from J, leaving 5 bases between them. The V gene's germline CDR1 is SGHRS and CDR2 YFSETQ. This CDR3 reads CASRTGTDTQYF. The CDR3 DNA sequence: TGCGCCAGCAGGACAGGCACAGATACGCAGTATTTT.

The V and J genes are TRBV4-1 and TRBJ2-3; no clear D gene. Germline CDR1 and CDR2: MGHRA and YSYEKL. The CDR3 runs 18 residues. Trimming shortened V by 2 bases and J by 1 base, and 19 bases separated the two germline ends. The CDR3 here is CASSQLPPPGSRTDTQYF. Here the CDR3 DNA reads TGCGCCAGCAGCCAACTCCCACCGCCGGGTTCTCGCACAGATACGCAGTATTTT.

As concerns this clonotype: A read error may account for a junction end that differs from germline. The V and J genes are TRBV3-1 and TRBJ2-7, with 10 bases aligning to TRBD2. CDR3 size: 15 residues. CDR1 LGHDT and CDR2 YNNKEL come from the germline V gene (reference sequence). CDR3 sequence: CATSPGTSDEYEQYF. In DNA form, the CDR3 reads TGTGCCACCAGCCCCGGGACTAGCGACGAATACGAGCAGTACTTC.

This chain joins TRBV2 and TRBJ2-3, with D perhaps TRBD1 or TRBD2 (6 bases each). V gave up 4 bases and J gave up 3 bases, with 11 bases separating them. The CDR3 is 14 residues long. Germline CDR1 SNHLY, CDR2 FYNNEI. The DNA of the CDR3 is TGTGCCAGCAGTGCGGGGGCTCTGACAGATACGCAGTATTTT. Translation: CASSAGALTDTQYF.

The gene calls are TRBV12-3 or TRBV12-4 and TRBJ1-4; no clear D. The V end lost 2 bases, the J end lost 3 bases, and 7 bases lay between the germline ends. This CDR3 is 14 amino acids long. CDR3 sequence (DNA): TGTGCCAGCAGTTTAACCGGGTCTAATGAAAAACTGTTTTTT. As protein: CASSLTGSNEKLFF.

The chain joins TRBV4-1 to TRBJ2-1; 7 bases align to TRBD2. Germline-derived CDR1 and CDR2 are MGHRA and YSYEKL. V lost 0 bases and J lost 8; bases outside the gene matches: 16. The CDR3 is 18 residues long. The CDR3 nucleotides are TGCGCCAGCAGCCAAGAGTCGGCGGGAGACCACTACAATCATGAGCAGTTCTTC. Its translation: CASSQESAGDHYNHEQFF.

The sample holds many counts of this clonotype. This sequence joins TRBV12-3 or TRBV12-4 and TRBJ2-2, with 9 bases matching TRBD1. V lost 3 bases and J lost 4; bases outside the gene matches: 3. The CDR3 loop spans 15 amino acids. CDR3 protein: CASSLIQGATGELFF. CDR3 nucleotide sequence: TGTGCCAGCAGTTTGATACAGGGGGCCACCGGGGAGCTGTTTTTT.

This sequence joins TRBV6-2 or TRBV6-3 and TRBJ2-4; D unclear. Germline V gene data show CDR1 as MNHEY and CDR2 as SVGEGT. The CDR3 consists of 16 residues. V was trimmed by 5 bases and J by 0 bases, leaving 14 bases between them. The CDR3 DNA is TGTGCCAGCAGTGCAACTCGGAACATAGCCAAAAACATTCAGTACTTC. This translates into CASSATRNIAKNIQYF.

The V gene is TRBV18, the J gene TRBJ2-7; tentative D call: TRBD1 (7 bases). Trimming pared 6 bases from V and 1 base from J, leaving 13 bases between. The CDR3 has 14 amino acids. Per the germline V gene, CDR1 is KGHSH and CDR2 is LQKENI. The CDR3 sequence is CASSRQGGSYEQYF. The CDR3, as DNA: TGTGCCAGCTCGCGACAGGGAGGATCCTACGAGCAGTACTTC.

Only a few counts were recorded for this clonotype. This chain links TRBV20-1 with TRBJ1-4; D not certain. The CDR3 spans 13 residues. The V end lost 5 bases, the J end lost 3 bases, and 10 bases lay between the germline ends. Per the germline V gene, CDR1 is DFQATT and CDR2 is SNEGSKA (reference sequence). In nucleotides, the CDR3 is TGCAGTGCTGGGAGGGCCCCTAATGAAAAACTGTTTTTT. This encodes CSAGRAPNEKLFF.

This clonotype came up many times. The chain uses TRBV6-1 and TRBJ1-2, with D possibly matching TRBD1 (6 bases). The V end was cut by 6 bases, the J end by 7 bases, with 15 bases between. This CDR3 has 13 amino acids. Germline lookup yields CDR1 MNHNS and CDR2 SASEGT. DNA of the CDR3: TGTGCCAGCAGCCTGACCCACAGGGTTGGCTACACCTTC. Translating gives CASSLTHRVGYTF.

This chain uses TRBV5-1 with TRBJ1-1; D not resolved. Trimming stripped 0 bases from V and 1 base from J, with 13 bases between. Germline loops: CDR1 SGHRS, CDR2 YFSETQ. The CDR3 contains 16 residues. CDR3 sequence: CASSLVWPDKNTEAFF. The CDR3 DNA reads as TGCGCCAGCAGCTTGGTGTGGCCGGATAAGAACACTGAAGCTTTCTTT.

The table lists this clonotype with many counts. The V gene is TRBV7-2, the J gene TRBJ2-3; D unresolved. The CDR3 has 11 residues. CDR1 SGHTA and CDR2 FQGNSA come from the germline V gene. The ends were cut back, 4 bases at V and 6 bases at J, with 5 bases in the middle. CDR3 amino acids: CASSSKDTQYF. CDR3 sequence (DNA): TGTGCCAGCAGCTCCAAGGATACGCAGTATTTT.